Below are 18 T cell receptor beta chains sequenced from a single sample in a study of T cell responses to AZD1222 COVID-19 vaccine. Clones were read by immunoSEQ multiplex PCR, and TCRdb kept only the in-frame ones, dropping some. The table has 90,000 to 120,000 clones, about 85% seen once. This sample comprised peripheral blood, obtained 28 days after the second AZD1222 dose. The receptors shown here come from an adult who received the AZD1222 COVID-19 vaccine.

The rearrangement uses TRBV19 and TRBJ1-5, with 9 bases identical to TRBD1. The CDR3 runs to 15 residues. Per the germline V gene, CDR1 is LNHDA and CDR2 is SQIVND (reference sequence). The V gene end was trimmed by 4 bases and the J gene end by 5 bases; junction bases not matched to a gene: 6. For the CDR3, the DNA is TGTGCCAGTAGTACGGGACAGGGTTGGTATCAGCCCCAGCATTTT. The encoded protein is CASSTGQGWYQPQHF.

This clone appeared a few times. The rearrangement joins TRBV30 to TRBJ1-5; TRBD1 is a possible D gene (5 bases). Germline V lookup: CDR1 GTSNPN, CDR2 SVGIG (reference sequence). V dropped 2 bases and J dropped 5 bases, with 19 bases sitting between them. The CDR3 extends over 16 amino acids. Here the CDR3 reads CAWSLNGQLGDQPQHF. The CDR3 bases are TGTGCCTGGAGTTTGAATGGGCAGTTAGGGGATCAGCCCCAGCATTTT.

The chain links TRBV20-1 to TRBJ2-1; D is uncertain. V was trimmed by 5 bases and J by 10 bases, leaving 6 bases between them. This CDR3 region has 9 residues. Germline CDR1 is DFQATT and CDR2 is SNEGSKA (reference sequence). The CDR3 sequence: CSALSEQFF. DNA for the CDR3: TGCAGTGCTCTCTCCGAGCAGTTCTTC.

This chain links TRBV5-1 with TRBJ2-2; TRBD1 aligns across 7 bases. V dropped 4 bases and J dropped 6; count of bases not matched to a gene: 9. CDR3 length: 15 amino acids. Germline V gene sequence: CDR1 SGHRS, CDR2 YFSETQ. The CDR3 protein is CASSRRQGNSGELFF. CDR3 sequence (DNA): TGCGCCAGCAGCCGACGACAGGGAAATTCCGGGGAGCTGTTTTTT. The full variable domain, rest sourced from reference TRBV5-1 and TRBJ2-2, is KAGVTQTPRYLIKTRGQQVTLSCSPISGHRSVSWYQQTPGQGLQFLFEYFSETQRNKGNFPGRFSGRQFSNSRSEMNVSTLELGDSALYLCASSRRQGNSGELFFGEGSRLTVL.

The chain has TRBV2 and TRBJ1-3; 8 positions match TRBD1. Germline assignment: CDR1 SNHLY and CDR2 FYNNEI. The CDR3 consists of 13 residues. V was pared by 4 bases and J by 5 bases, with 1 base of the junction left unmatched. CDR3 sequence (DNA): TGTGCCAGCAGTGGGACAGGGAGAAACACCATATATTTT. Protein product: CASSGTGRNTIYF.

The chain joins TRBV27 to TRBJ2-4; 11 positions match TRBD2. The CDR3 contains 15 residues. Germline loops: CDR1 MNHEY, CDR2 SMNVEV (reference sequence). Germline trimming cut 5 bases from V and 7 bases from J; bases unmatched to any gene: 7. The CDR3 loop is CASSISGGAQNIQYF. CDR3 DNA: TGTGCCAGCAGTATTAGCGGGGGGGCCCAGAACATTCAGTACTTC.

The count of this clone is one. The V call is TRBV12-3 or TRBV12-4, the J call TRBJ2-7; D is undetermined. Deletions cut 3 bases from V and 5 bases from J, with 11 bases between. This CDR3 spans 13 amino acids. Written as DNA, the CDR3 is TGTGCCAGCAGTTTTGGGGTTCGTGACGAGCAGTACTTC. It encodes CASSFGVRDEQYF.

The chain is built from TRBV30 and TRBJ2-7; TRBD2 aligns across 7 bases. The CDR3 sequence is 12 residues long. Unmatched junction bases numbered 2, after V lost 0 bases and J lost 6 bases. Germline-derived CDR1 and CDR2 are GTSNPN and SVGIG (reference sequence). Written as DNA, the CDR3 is TGTGCCTGGAGTGTATCGGGAGGCGAGCAGTACTTC. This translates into CAWSVSGGEQYF.

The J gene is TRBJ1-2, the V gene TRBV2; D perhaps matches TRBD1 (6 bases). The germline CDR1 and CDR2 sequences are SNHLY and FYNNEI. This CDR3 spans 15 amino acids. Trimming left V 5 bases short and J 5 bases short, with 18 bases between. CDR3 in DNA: TGTGCCAGCAGTCGATTGACAGGCGCTGGTTATGGCTACACCTTC. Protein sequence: CASSRLTGAGYGYTF.

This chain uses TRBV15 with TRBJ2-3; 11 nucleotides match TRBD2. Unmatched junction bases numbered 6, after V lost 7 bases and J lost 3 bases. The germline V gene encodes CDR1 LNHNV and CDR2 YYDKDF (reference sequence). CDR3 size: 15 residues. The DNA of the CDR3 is TGTGCCACCAACAAACCTAGCGGGGGGACAGATACGCAGTATTTT. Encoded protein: CATNKPSGGTDTQYF.

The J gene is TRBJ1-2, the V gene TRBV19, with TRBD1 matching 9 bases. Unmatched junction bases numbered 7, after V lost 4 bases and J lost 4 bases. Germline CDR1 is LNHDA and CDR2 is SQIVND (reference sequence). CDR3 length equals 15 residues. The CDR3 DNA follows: TGTGCCAGTAGTAACTTGGGGGACAGGGCCTATGGCTACACCTTC. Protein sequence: CASSNLGDRAYGYTF.

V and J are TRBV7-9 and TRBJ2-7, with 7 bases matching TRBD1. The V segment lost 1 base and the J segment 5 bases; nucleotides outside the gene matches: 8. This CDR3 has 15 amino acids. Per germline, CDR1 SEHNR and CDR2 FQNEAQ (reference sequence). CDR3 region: CASSLEWNRGHEQYF. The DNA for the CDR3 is TGTGCCAGCAGCTTAGAGTGGAACAGGGGCCACGAGCAGTACTTC.

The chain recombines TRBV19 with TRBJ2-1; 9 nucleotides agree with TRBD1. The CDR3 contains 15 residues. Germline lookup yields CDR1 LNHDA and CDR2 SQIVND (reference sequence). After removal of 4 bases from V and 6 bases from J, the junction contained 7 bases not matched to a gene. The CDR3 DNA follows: TGTGCCAGTAGTAAAACAGGGGGCCAAAGCAATGAGCAGTTCTTC. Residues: CASSKTGGQSNEQFF. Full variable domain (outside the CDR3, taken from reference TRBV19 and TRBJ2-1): DGGITQSPKYLFRKEGQNVTLSCEQNLNHDAMYWYRQDPGQGLRLIYYSQIVNDFQKGDIAEGYSVSREKKESFPLTVTSAQKNPTAFYLCASSKTGGQSNEQFFGPGTRLTVL.

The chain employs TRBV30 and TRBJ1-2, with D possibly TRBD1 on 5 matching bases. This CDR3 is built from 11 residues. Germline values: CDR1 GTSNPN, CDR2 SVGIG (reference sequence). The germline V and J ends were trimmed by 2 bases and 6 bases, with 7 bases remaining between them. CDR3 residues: CAWSRGDGYTF. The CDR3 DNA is TGTGCCTGGAGTCGGGGGGATGGCTACACCTTC.

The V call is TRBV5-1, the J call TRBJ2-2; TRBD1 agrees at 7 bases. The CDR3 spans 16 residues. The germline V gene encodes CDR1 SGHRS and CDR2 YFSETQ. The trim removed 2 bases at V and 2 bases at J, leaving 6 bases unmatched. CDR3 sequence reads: CASSFQGDRNTGELFF. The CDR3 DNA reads TGCGCCAGCAGCTTCCAGGGGGACAGAAACACCGGGGAGCTGTTTTTT.

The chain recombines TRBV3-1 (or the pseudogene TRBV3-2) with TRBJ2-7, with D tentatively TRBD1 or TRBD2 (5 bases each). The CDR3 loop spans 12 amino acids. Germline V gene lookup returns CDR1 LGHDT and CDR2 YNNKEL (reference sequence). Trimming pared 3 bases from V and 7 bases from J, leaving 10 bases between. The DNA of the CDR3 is TGTGCCAGCAGCCACCCGAGGGGTGAGCAGTACTTC. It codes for CASSHPRGEQYF.

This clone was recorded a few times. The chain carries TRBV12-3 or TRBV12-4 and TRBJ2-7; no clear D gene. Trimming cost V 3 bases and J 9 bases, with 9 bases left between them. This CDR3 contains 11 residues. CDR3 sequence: CASSFRNRQYF. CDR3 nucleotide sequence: TGTGCCAGCAGTTTTAGAAATCGGCAGTACTTC.

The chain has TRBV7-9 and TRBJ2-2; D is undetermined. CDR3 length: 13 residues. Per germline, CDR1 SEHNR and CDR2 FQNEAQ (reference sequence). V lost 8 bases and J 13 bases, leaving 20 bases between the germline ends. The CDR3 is CASGRPTPFALFF. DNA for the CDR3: TGTGCCAGCGGACGCCCGACTCCGTTCGCGCTGTTTTTT.